This entry lists 9 T cell receptor beta chains sequenced from one sample in a study of identical twins (dated by TCRdb to 2016 to 2017). Library prep was done by 5' RACE. Sequencing took place on an Illumina HiSeq 2000. TCRdb ran its own pipeline on the public reads, namely fastp trimming at Q25 and MiXCR clone calling, and kept in-frame beta chains. Rows with one shared CDR3 protein collapse into an entry with the most common genes and DNA. The sample has about 890,000 distinct CDR3 sequences on record, around an eighth of them singletons. Together, the top ten hold 1.5% to 2% of the sample. These data also formed part of another study, on yellow fever vaccine responses in identical twins.

The specimen was PBMCs. The receptors derive from a woman aged 18 to 35 in good health.

V and J are TRBV4-1 and TRBJ2-3; weak D call: TRBD2 (5 bases). The CDR3 is 17 residues long. V shed 2 bases and J shed 0 bases, with 15 bases lying between them. The V gene's germline CDR1 is MGHRA and CDR2 YSYEKL. CDR3 bases: TGCGCCAGCAGCCAAAAAAACAGCGGAGCCAGCACAGATACGCAGTATTTT. Amino acids: CASSQKNSGASTDTQYF.

In this sample, this clonotype turned up once. The junction and the germline gene differ at one end; a read error may be behind it. J is TRBJ2-1 and V is TRBV5-1; a possible D gene is TRBD2 (5 bases). The CDR3 totals 15 residues. Germline-derived CDR1 and CDR2 are SGHRS and YFSETQ. CDR3 residues: CTSSSGEFTYNEQFF. For the CDR3, the DNA is TGCACCAGCAGTTCCGGGGAGTTTACCTACAATGAGCAGTTCTTC.

The gene calls are TRBV4-1 and TRBJ2-3; the match to TRBD2 covers 7 bases. The CDR3 runs 16 residues. CDR1 is MGHRA, CDR2 YSYEKL, per germline. V gave up 1 base and J gave up 2 bases; unmatched junction bases: 6. The CDR3 loop is CASSQVPSGPTDTQYF. The CDR3 nucleotides are TGCGCCAGCAGCCAAGTTCCTAGCGGCCCCACAGATACGCAGTATTTT.

The chain combines TRBV5-1 with TRBJ2-7; no reliable D call. V was shortened by 0 bases and J by 2 bases, with 9 bases between the two germline ends. Germline V gene data show CDR1 as SGHRS and CDR2 as YFSETQ. This CDR3 contains 14 residues. The CDR3 nucleotides are TGCGCCAGCAGCTTGGGGACCACCCCCTACGAGCAGTACTTC. It translates to CASSLGTTPYEQYF.

The chain links TRBV18 to TRBJ1-1; 8 nucleotides match TRBD1. The CDR3 consists of 17 residues. With V trimmed by 4 bases and J by 0 bases, 10 bases remained unmatched. CDR1 and CDR2 from the germline V gene are KGHSH and LQKENI. The CDR3: CASSQSRQGTMNTEAFF. The CDR3 region has the DNA TGTGCCAGCTCACAATCAAGACAGGGGACCATGAACACTGAAGCTTTCTTT.

This clonotype was observed at least ten times. The chain recombines TRBV12-3 or TRBV12-4 with TRBJ1-3; TRBD1 matches 7 bases. This CDR3 is built from 14 residues. V was pared by 6 bases and J by 1 base, with 3 bases of the junction left unmatched. The chain's CDR3 is CASRSDRSGNTIYF. CDR3 DNA: TGTGCCAGCAGATCGGACAGGTCTGGAAACACCATATATTTT.

V is TRBV27 and J is TRBJ2-1; D unclear. The CDR3 runs 16 residues. Germline values: CDR1 MNHEY, CDR2 SMNVEV (reference sequence). Trimming took off 3 bases at V and 3 bases at J, with 15 bases between the two ends. CDR3 in DNA: TGTGCCAGCAGTTTCCCGGCCGCAAAGTTCTACAATGAGCAGTTCTTC. This gives the protein CASSFPAAKFYNEQFF.

This clonotype was counted only a few times. The genes are TRBV19 and TRBJ2-1, with 9 bases that match TRBD2. The germline V gene has CDR1 LNHDA and CDR2 SQIVND (reference sequence). This CDR3 comprises 17 residues. V trimming: 3 bases; J trimming: 5 bases; junction bases outside the gene matches: 11. CDR3 nucleotide sequence: TGTGCCAGTAGTATTAGGAATCCGGGACTAGCCCACAATGAGCAGTTCTTC. The encoded protein is CASSIRNPGLAHNEQFF. Full variable domain (missing parts from reference TRBV19 and TRBJ2-1): DGGITQSPKYLFRKEGQNVTLSCEQNLNHDAMYWYRQDPGQGLRLIYYSQIVNDFQKGDIAEGYSVSREKKESFPLTVTSAQKNPTAFYLCASSIRNPGLAHNEQFFGPGTRLTVL.

This clonotype was seen more than once but under ten times. The V call is TRBV27, the J call TRBJ2-1; 7 bases agree with TRBD2. V lost 2 bases, J lost 4 bases, and 8 bases stayed unmatched. CDR1 is MNHEY and CDR2 is SMNVEV in the germline V gene (reference sequence). This CDR3 region has 16 residues. Here the CDR3 reads CASSLQAGNHYNEQFF. Here the CDR3 DNA reads TGTGCCAGCAGTTTACAAGCGGGGAACCATTACAATGAGCAGTTCTTC.